Listed below are T cell receptor beta chains from one sample, sequenced in a study of neoadjuvant anti-PD-1 for oral cavity cancer. Generated by immunoSEQ multiplex PCR, the TCRdb table keeps only in-frame clones and is missing some. Here the sample spans around 31,000 clones, just under 90% being singletons. This specimen consisted of PBMCs, obtained before nivolumab (anti-PD-1) treatment. These receptors were obtained from a person between 40 and 85 years old with oral cavity squamous cell carcinoma. CDR3s include the opening cysteine and the closing phenylalanine or tryptophan. A D gene is named only where the DNA matches it firmly. Some rows have no size entry. The others give once, few or many, or a class for an expanded clone.

D: -
J: TRBJ2-2
V: TRBV9
size: few
CDR3: CASSVAAGNTGELFF
DNA: TGTGCCAGCAGCGTAGCGGCGGGAAACACCGGGGAGCTGTTTTTT

D: -
J: TRBJ1-4
V: TRBV14
size: -
CDR3: CASSQGQFNEKLFF
DNA: TGTGCCAGCAGCCAAGGCCAGTTTAATGAAAAACTGTTTTTT

D: -
J: TRBJ2-1
V: TRBV4-1
size: -
CDR3: CASSQERQGQINEQFF
DNA: TGCGCCAGCAGCCAAGAGCGGCAGGGTCAGATCAATGAGCAGTTCTTC

D: -
J: TRBJ2-7
V: TRBV6-5
size: -
CDR3: CASSSVGTFYEQYF
DNA: TGTGCCAGCAGTTCCGTTGGGACATTCTACGAGCAGTACTTC

D: TRBD1
J: TRBJ2-7
V: TRBV6-1
size: few
CDR3: CASSADAGTGNYEQYF
DNA: TGTGCCAGCAGTGCCGACGCCGGGACAGGGAACTACGAGCAGTACTTC

D: -
J: TRBJ2-3
V: TRBV9
size: -
CDR3: CASSERAWDSGTDTQYF
DNA: TGTGCCAGCAGCGAACGCGCATGGGACAGCGGGACAGATACGCAGTATTTT

D: -
J: TRBJ1-1
V: TRBV5-1
size: -
CDR3: CASSRGANTEAFF
DNA: TGCGCCAGCAGCCGGGGGGCCAACACTGAAGCTTTCTTT

D: -
J: TRBJ1-4
V: TRBV25-1
size: -
CDR3: CASSKGPGTNEKLFF
DNA: TGTGCCAGCAGTAAGGGACCGGGAACTAATGAAAAACTGTTTTTT

D: -
J: TRBJ1-2
V: TRBV6-4
size: -
CDR3: CASSLRKEADYGYTF
DNA: TGTGCCAGCAGCCTCAGGAAGGAGGCTGACTATGGCTACACCTTC

D: -
J: TRBJ1-3
V: TRBV20-1
size: few
CDR3: CSAQLGNTIYF
DNA: TGCAGTGCCCAGTTGGGAAACACCATATATTTT

D: TRBD1
J: TRBJ2-3
V: TRBV19
size: -
CDR3: CASSTRQGHTDTQYF
DNA: TGTGCCAGTAGTACCCGACAGGGTCACACAGATACGCAGTATTTT

D: -
J: TRBJ2-1
V: TRBV5-1
size: -
CDR3: CASSLVGGGEQFF
DNA: TGCGCCAGCAGCTTGGTAGGAGGTGGTGAGCAGTTCTTC

D: TRBD1
J: TRBJ1-2
V: TRBV5-1
size: -
CDR3: CASSRRQGAGFHGYTF
DNA: TGCGCCAGCAGCAGACGACAGGGGGCGGGTTTTCATGGCTACACCTTC

D: TRBD1
J: TRBJ1-3
V: TRBV5-6
size: -
CDR3: CASSGQTGGRISGNTIYF
DNA: TGTGCCAGCAGCGGACAGACAGGGGGTCGAATTTCTGGAAACACCATATATTTT

D: -
J: TRBJ2-1
V: TRBV28
size: -
CDR3: CASSPRGSYNEQFF
DNA: TGTGCCAGCAGTCCCCGAGGCTCCTACAATGAGCAGTTCTTC

D: -
J: TRBJ2-2
V: TRBV4-3
size: -
CDR3: CASSQRALNTGELFF
DNA: TGCGCCAGCAGCCAACGGGCCCTGAACACCGGGGAGCTGTTTTTT

D: -
J: TRBJ1-6
V: TRBV5-6
size: -
CDR3: CASSADGERSPLHF
DNA: TGTGCCAGCAGCGCCGACGGGGAGAGGTCACCCCTCCACTTT

D: -
J: TRBJ1-1
V: TRBV11-2
size: once
CDR3: CASSLLRNTEAFF
DNA: TGTGCCAGCAGCTTATTACGGAACACTGAAGCTTTCTTT

D: -
J: TRBJ2-3
V: TRBV7-9
size: -
CDR3: CASSLVGSGITDTQYF
DNA: TGTGCCAGCAGCTTAGTAGGCAGCGGCATAACAGATACGCAGTATTTT

D: TRBD1
J: TRBJ1-1
V: TRBV29-1
size: -
CDR3: CSVLGGGQAAEAFF
DNA: TGCAGCGTCTTGGGGGGGGGACAGGCTGCTGAAGCTTTCTTT

D: -
J: TRBJ2-5
V: TRBV7-8
size: -
CDR3: CASKGLGEETQYF
DNA: TGTGCCAGCAAGGGACTGGGAGAGGAGACCCAGTACTTC

D: -
J: TRBJ2-5
V: TRBV7-9
size: -
CDR3: CASSSLGETQYF
DNA: TGTGCCAGCAGCTCCCTCGGAGAGACCCAGTACTTC

D: -
J: TRBJ2-1
V: TRBV20-1
size: -
CDR3: CSAMDQSSGFF
DNA: TGCAGTGCTATGGACCAATCTAGTGGGTTCTTC

D: TRBD2
J: TRBJ2-3
V: TRBV15
size: once
CDR3: CATSRASGRTDTQYF
DNA: TGTGCCACCAGCAGAGCTAGCGGACGCACAGATACGCAGTATTTT

D: -
J: TRBJ1-4
V: TRBV13
size: once
CDR3: CASSKFRDSNEKLFF
DNA: TGTGCCAGCAGCAAATTCCGGGACTCTAATGAAAAACTGTTTTTT

D: -
J: TRBJ1-3
V: TRBV5-1
size: -
CDR3: CASSSTGSGSGNTIYF
DNA: TGCGCCAGCAGCTCAACAGGGTCCGGCTCTGGAAACACCATATATTTT

D: -
J: TRBJ2-5
V: TRBV7-2
size: -
CDR3: CASSLPRGAQYF
DNA: TGTGCCAGCAGCTTACCCCGTGGGGCCCAGTACTTC

D: TRBD1
J: TRBJ2-1
V: TRBV4-3
size: few
CDR3: CASSQDWERQGSYNEQFF
DNA: TGCGCCAGCAGCCAAGATTGGGAAAGACAGGGCTCCTACAATGAGCAGTTCTTC

D: TRBD1
J: TRBJ2-7
V: TRBV5-1
size: -
CDR3: CASSPRDRVREQYF
DNA: TGCGCCAGCAGCCCCCGGGACAGGGTCCGGGAGCAGTACTTC

D: -
J: TRBJ1-6
V: TRBV27
size: -
CDR3: CASTLDYNSPLHF
DNA: TGTGCCAGCACCCTAGACTATAATTCACCCCTCCACTTT

D: TRBD2
J: TRBJ2-1
V: TRBV6-5
size: -
CDR3: CASSPSGEIYNEQFF
DNA: TGTGCCAGCAGTCCTAGCGGGGAGATATACAATGAGCAGTTCTTC

D: -
J: TRBJ1-1
V: TRBV27
size: medium-sized
CDR3: CASSFDTASMNTEAFF
DNA: TGTGCCAGCAGTTTTGACACCGCCTCAATGAACACTGAAGCTTTCTTT

D: -
J: TRBJ2-7
V: TRBV5-4
size: -
CDR3: CASSMGRGSEQYF
DNA: TGTGCCAGCAGTATGGGCAGGGGCTCCGAGCAGTACTTC

D: TRBD1
J: TRBJ2-7
V: TRBV19
size: -
CDR3: CASKSLGQGYEQYF
DNA: TGTGCCAGTAAGTCTCTCGGACAGGGCTACGAGCAGTACTTC

D: -
J: TRBJ2-6
V: TRBV5-4
size: -
CDR3: CASSPVASAGANVLTF
DNA: TGTGCCAGCAGCCCGGTCGCCAGCGCTGGGGCCAACGTCCTGACTTTC

D: -
J: TRBJ2-1
V: TRBV7-9
size: -
CDR3: CASSPDRSSYNEQFF
DNA: TGTGCCAGCAGCCCCGACAGGAGCTCCTACAATGAGCAGTTCTTC

D: TRBD1
J: TRBJ2-7
V: TRBV11-1
size: -
CDR3: CASSLSGTGEWREQYF
DNA: TGTGCCAGCAGCTTATCCGGGACAGGGGAGTGGCGGGAGCAGTACTTC

D: -
J: TRBJ2-5
V: TRBV7-2
size: -
CDR3: CASSLSGYQETQYF
DNA: TGTGCCAGCAGCTTATCAGGGTACCAAGAGACCCAGTACTTC

D: -
J: TRBJ1-5
V: TRBV7-9
size: -
CDR3: CASSSGNQPQHF
DNA: TGTGCCAGCAGCTCCGGGAATCAGCCCCAGCATTTT

D: -
J: TRBJ1-2
V: TRBV23-1
size: -
CDR3: CASTSRGLIYSGGYTF
DNA: TGCGCCAGCACCTCTCGGGGACTAATCTACAGCGGGGGCTACACCTTC

D: -
J: TRBJ1-2
V: TRBV6-1
size: -
CDR3: CASSEFYGYTF
DNA: TGTGCCAGCAGTGAATTCTATGGCTACACCTTC

D: -
J: TRBJ1-2
V: TRBV4-1
size: -
CDR3: CASSQDPMSYYGYTF
DNA: TGCGCCAGCAGCCAAGATCCTATGTCCTACTATGGCTACACCTTC

D: -
J: TRBJ2-5
V: TRBV7-7
size: -
CDR3: CASSLGAGIQETQYF
DNA: TGTGCCAGCAGCTTAGGGGCGGGTATACAAGAGACCCAGTACTTC

D: -
J: TRBJ1-1
V: TRBV18
size: -
CDR3: CASSPTSVGTEAFF
DNA: TGTGCCAGCTCACCAACCTCGGTGGGCACTGAAGCTTTCTTT

D: -
J: TRBJ1-1
V: TRBV4-1
size: -
CDR3: CASSQDPGLNVGAFF
DNA: TGCGCCAGCAGCCAAGATCCCGGCCTTAACGTCGGGGCTTTCTTT

D: TRBD2
J: TRBJ2-3
V: TRBV9
size: -
CDR3: CASSPRHSGGNLADTQYF
DNA: TGTGCCAGCAGCCCCCGGCATAGCGGGGGGAATCTAGCAGATACGCAGTATTTT

D: -
J: TRBJ2-1
V: TRBV5-1
size: -
CDR3: CASSPLGGAGRNEQFF
DNA: TGCGCCAGCAGCCCCTTAGGGGGGGCTGGTCGTAATGAGCAGTTCTTC